Presented here are 2 T cell receptor beta chains from one specimen sequenced in a study of blood T cell repertoires in COVID-19. Libraries were prepared by immunoSEQ multiplex PCR; TCRdb keeps only in-frame clonotypes and omits some of them. Here the sample spans hundreds of thousands of clones, 75% to 90% being singletons. The sample comprised peripheral blood. All receptors come from a woman younger than 45 with active or convalescent COVID-19.

The chain employs TRBV5-1 and TRBJ1-4, with a tentative D call TRBD1 (5 bases). V was shortened by 4 bases and J by 6 bases, with 13 bases between the two germline ends. CDR3 length: 14 residues. Germline V gene sequence: CDR1 SGHRS, CDR2 YFSETQ. In nucleotides, the CDR3 is TGCGCCAGCAGCCCTGGGGGGATTGATGAAAAACTGTTTTTT. It encodes CASSPGGIDEKLFF. Full variable domain (remainder filled in from reference TRBV5-1 and TRBJ1-4): KAGVTQTPRYLIKTRGQQVTLSCSPISGHRSVSWYQQTPGQGLQFLFEYFSETQRNKGNFPGRFSGRQFSNSRSEMNVSTLELGDSALYLCASSPGGIDEKLFFGSGTQLSVL.

The CDR3 bases are TGTGCCAGCAGCTCCCTTAATACAGGGATTTCCCCCCTCCACTTT. Its translation: CASSSLNTGISPLHF. The chain has TRBV27 and TRBJ1-6, with D possibly being TRBD1 (6 bases). V was trimmed by 6 bases and J by 13 bases, leaving 22 bases between them. The CDR3 is made up of 15 amino acids. The germline CDR1 and CDR2 sequences are MNHEY and SMNVEV (reference sequence).